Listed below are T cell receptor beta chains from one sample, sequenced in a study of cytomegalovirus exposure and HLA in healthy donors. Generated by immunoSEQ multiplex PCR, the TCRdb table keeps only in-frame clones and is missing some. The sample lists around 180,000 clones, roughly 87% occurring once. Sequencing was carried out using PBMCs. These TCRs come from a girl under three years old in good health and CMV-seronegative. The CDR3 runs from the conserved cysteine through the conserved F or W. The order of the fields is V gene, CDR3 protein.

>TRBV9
CASSPTLLAGADTQYF
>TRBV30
CAWSVGDRGYEQYF
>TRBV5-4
CASSARLQSSYTGELFF
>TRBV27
CASSSPGTSGRAYEQYF
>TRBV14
CASSQEWGQVDTQYF
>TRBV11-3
CASSQTGGMNTGELFF
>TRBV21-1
CASSKVSGANRTNEKLFF
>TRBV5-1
CASSLGTGDSYEQYF
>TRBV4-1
CASRAKPRTGDEKLFF
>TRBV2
CASSEAKTVGNGYTF
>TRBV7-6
CASSLLTSGSSEDEQFF
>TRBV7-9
CASSFRLAGGPKNNEQFF
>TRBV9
CASSVEGVAYNEQFF
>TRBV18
CASSADSYEQYF
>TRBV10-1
CASNPHRDSPLHF
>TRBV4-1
CASSLGDSHYEQYF
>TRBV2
CASSAPPWGQRTYGYTF
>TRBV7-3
CASSLGTSADTQYF
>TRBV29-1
CSVRVDRQFF
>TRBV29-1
CSVRRDTSDYGYTF
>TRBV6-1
CASSEILDTDTQYF
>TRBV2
CASRRGLAGAYEQYF
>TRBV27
CASSSPGTGRRNEQFF
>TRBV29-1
CSATGAGANVLTF
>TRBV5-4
CASSLGALAGESGYNEQFF
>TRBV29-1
CSGTTGGGYTF
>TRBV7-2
CASSYSGTIDEQYF
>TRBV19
CASSIAPGQGPYGYTF
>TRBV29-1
CSVAGTDTNYGYTF
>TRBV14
CASSQGILGPGQHYNEQFF
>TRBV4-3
CASSHDITRDRETYEQYF
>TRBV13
CASSHGRQGLTFF
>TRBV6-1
CASSEGALRYVSQPQHF
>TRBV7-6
CASSPGHLSGNTIYF
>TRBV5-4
CANSQRDRPLHEQYF
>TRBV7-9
CASSFRGQGNNEQFF
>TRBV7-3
CASSLRAGKGETQYF
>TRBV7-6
CASSPSGTGVHGYTF
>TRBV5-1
CASSPGTADQPQHF
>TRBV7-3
CASSSSGGPGELFF
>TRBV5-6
CASSLTDISNSPLHF
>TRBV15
CATSRDPTGRETQYF
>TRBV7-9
CASSGGTGNTYGYTF
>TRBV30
CAWEDRGAKNIQYF
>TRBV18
CASSGQTTTDTQYF
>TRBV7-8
CASSPTSGRAHSHEQYF
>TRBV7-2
CASSLKAVGTATKNIQYF
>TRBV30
CAWSVRPRGNEKLFF
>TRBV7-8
CASSFRQGANYGYTF
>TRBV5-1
CASSPQGSYNEQFF
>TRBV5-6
CASSFRIAGVTGELFF
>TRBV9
CASSVVDSSSYNEQFF
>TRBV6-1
CASSEQGLAFEQYF
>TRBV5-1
CASRRGHDSYEQYF
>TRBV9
CASSVPTGTGELFF
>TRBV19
CASSTTGYTEQFF
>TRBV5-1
CASSPHSSYNEQFF
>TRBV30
CAWSLPAGGNEQFF
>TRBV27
CASRGQGGTEAFF
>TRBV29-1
CSVHLTGGKETQYF